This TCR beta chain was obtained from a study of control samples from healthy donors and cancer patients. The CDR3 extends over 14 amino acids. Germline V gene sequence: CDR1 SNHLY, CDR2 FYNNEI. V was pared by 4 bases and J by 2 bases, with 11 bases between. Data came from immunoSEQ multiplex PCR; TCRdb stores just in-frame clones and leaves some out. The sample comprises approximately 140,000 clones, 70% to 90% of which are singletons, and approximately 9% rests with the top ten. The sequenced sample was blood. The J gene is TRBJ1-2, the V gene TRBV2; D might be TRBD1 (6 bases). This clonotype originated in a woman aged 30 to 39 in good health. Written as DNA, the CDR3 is TGTGCCAGCAGTGTAAGACAGGAAAACTATGGCTACACCTTC. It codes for CASSVRQENYGYTF. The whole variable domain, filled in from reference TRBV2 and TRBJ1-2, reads EPEVTQTPSHQVTQMGQEVILRCVPISNHLYFYWYRQILGQKVEFLVSFYNNEISEKSEIFDDQFSVERPDGSNFTLKIRSTKLEDSAMYFCASSVRQENYGYTFGSGTRLTVV.